This T cell receptor beta chain was profiled in a study of cytomegalovirus exposure and HLA in healthy donors. Worth noting for this clone: Its matching antigen is unknown.

Study findings and constraints: Presence/absence analyses assumed roughly uniform sequencing depth across donors, which may not hold. Most likely, a cluster of highly shared sequence variants arose as a sequencing artifact.

A multiplex PCR was run with 60 Vbeta primers and 13 Jbeta primers. Data came from immunoSEQ multiplex PCR; TCRdb stores just in-frame clones and leaves some out. The sample contains roughly 200,000 clones, 70% to 85% of which appear only once. This CDR3 spans 16 amino acids. V lost 3 bases and J lost 10, with 20 bases in between. Germline assignment: CDR1 SGHNT and CDR2 YYREEE (reference sequence). Healthy bone marrow donors made up the cohort. The chain combines TRBV5-4 with TRBJ1-6; D possibly corresponds to TRBD1 (5 bases). The sequenced sample was PBMCs. The sequence came from a woman aged 55-69 years in good health and CMV-seropositive. CDR3 DNA: TGTGCCAGCAGCTCGCCGGGCTTCGAAGGGGAATCACCCCTCCACTTT. Its translation: CASSSPGFEGESPLHF.